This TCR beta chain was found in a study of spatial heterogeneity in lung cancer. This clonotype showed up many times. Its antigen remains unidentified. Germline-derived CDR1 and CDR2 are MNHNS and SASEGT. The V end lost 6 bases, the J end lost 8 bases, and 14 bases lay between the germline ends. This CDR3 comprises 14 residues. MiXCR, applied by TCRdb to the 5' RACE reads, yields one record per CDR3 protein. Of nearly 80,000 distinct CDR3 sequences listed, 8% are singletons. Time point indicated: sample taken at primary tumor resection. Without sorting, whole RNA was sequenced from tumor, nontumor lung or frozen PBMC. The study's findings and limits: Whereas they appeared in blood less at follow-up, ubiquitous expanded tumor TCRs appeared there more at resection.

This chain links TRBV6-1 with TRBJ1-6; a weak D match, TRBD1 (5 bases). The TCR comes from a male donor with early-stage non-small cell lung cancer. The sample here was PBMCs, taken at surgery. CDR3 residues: CASRTGPFDSPLHF. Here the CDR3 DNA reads TGTGCCAGCAGAACGGGGCCGTTTGATTCACCCCTCCACTTT.